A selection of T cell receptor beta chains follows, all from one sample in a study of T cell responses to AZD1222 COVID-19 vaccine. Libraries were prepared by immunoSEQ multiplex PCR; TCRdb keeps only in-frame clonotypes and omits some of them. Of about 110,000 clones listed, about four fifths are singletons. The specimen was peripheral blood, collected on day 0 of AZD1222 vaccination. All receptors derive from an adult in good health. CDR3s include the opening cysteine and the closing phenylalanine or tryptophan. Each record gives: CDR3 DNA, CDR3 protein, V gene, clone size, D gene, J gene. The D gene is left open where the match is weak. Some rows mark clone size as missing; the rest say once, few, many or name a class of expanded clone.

TGTGCCAGCAGCCAAGAGGGGACAGGGGGAGCGAACGAGCAGTACTTC,CASSQEGTGGANEQYF,TRBV4-2,few,TRBD1,TRBJ2-7
TGTGCCAGCAGCTTAATGGGAAGTGACAATCAGCCCCAGCATTTT,CASSLMGSDNQPQHF,TRBV7-2,.,.,TRBJ1-5
TGTGCCGTTACCCCAACAGGGGCGGAAGGGACCCAGTACTTC,CAVTPTGAEGTQYF,TRBV6-5,few,TRBD1,TRBJ2-5
TGCGCCAGCAGCACCCGGGGCCGGCAAGAGACCCAGTACTTC,CASSTRGRQETQYF,TRBV4-1,.,.,TRBJ2-5
TGTGCCAGCTCACCACCGTGGGGTCACGAGCAGTACTTC,CASSPPWGHEQYF,TRBV18,.,.,TRBJ2-7
TGTGCCAGCAGCCCCGGACAGCTTAGACCCCTCCACTTT,CASSPGQLRPLHF,TRBV7-3,.,.,TRBJ1-6
TGTGCCAGCAGTTTTTCCGGGACAGGGAATGAAAAACTGTTTTTT,CASSFSGTGNEKLFF,TRBV28,.,TRBD1,TRBJ1-4
TGTGCCAGCAGCCCTGGGGCGACAGGGAATGAAAAACTGTTTTTT,CASSPGATGNEKLFF,TRBV7-6,once,TRBD1,TRBJ1-4
TGTGCCAGCAGCGTAGCTATCCAAGAGACCCAGTACTTC,CASSVAIQETQYF,TRBV9,.,.,TRBJ2-5
TGTGCCAGCAGTTACTTTCGAACGGACAATGAGCAGTTCTTC,CASSYFRTDNEQFF,TRBV6-5,.,.,TRBJ2-1
TGTGCCAGCAGTACTACGGGACGGCACTCTGGGGCCAACGTCCTGACTTTC,CASSTTGRHSGANVLTF,TRBV28,.,.,TRBJ2-6
TGTGCCACCCAATTCCCCCGGGCACCCCTCCACTTT,CATQFPRAPLHF,TRBV2,.,.,TRBJ1-6
TGCGCCAGCAGCCAGGGGGTCCGGGGGCCAATCTCTGGAAACACCATATATTTT,CASSQGVRGPISGNTIYF,TRBV4-1,.,.,TRBJ1-3
TGTGCCAGCAGCTCCCACCAAGGCAGGGATTATGGCTACACCTTC,CASSSHQGRDYGYTF,TRBV7-2,few,.,TRBJ1-2